What follows are 5 T cell receptor beta chains derived from one specimen sequenced in a study of T-cell reconstitution after alpha-beta-depleted transplantation in children. It was with unique molecular identifiers that the TCRbeta library was prepared. Using its own MiXCR run on the PCR reads, TCRdb lists one record per CDR3 protein. Of 330,000 or so distinct CDR3 sequences in the sample, roughly a tenth were seen once. This specimen was PBMCs, taken before TCRalphabeta/CD19-depleted stem cell transplant. The receptors stem from a boy under two years old with acute myeloid leukemia, due to receive a stem cell transplant.

This clonotype was detected ten times or more. V gene TRBV6-5 combines with J gene TRBJ2-2; TRBD2 matches 7 bases. This CDR3 comprises 15 residues. CDR1 and CDR2 (germline): MNHEY, SVGAGI. Unmatched junction bases numbered 8, after V lost 10 bases and J lost 0 bases. The CDR3 region is CATSSSGANTGELFF. CDR3 DNA: TGTGCCACTAGTTCTAGCGGAGCGAACACCGGGGAGCTGTTTTTT.

This clonotype was found many times. V usage is TRBV28 and J usage is TRBJ2-7; 14 nucleotides align to TRBD2. The CDR3 contains 17 residues. The germline V gene encodes CDR1 MDHEN and CDR2 SYDVKM. V shed 5 bases, J shed 5 bases, and the junction held 11 bases outside the gene matches. The CDR3 is CASSISLGTSGSHEQYF. The CDR3 DNA reads TGTGCCAGCAGTATCAGTTTGGGGACTAGCGGGAGCCACGAGCAGTACTTC.

This clonotype was seen at least ten times. The chain couples TRBV2 to TRBJ1-4; tentatively, D is TRBD1 (5 bases). The CDR3 extends over 12 amino acids. V lost 9 bases to trimming and J lost 6 bases, with 11 bases between them. Per the germline V gene, CDR1 is SNHLY and CDR2 is FYNNEI. Here the CDR3 reads CASRGGDEKLFF. Written as DNA, the CDR3 is TGTGCCAGTAGAGGAGGGGATGAAAAACTGTTTTTT.

This chain joins TRBV7-6 and TRBJ2-7; D is tentatively TRBD1 or TRBD2 (5 bases each). Deletions cut 0 bases from V and 2 bases from J, with 14 bases between. The germline CDR1 and CDR2 sequences are SGHVS and FNYEAQ. This CDR3 is 16 amino acids long. The CDR3 DNA sequence: TGTGCCAGCAGCTTAGCGCCGAGGATGGGGGCCTACGAGCAGTACTTC. Its translation is CASSLAPRMGAYEQYF.

This clonotype was seen repeatedly, ten times or more. V and J are TRBV12-3 or TRBV12-4 and TRBJ2-3; possible D gene TRBD2, 5 bases. CDR3 length: 15 residues. The V gene lost 1 base and the J gene lost 2 bases, with 10 bases spanning the gap. The CDR3 loop reads CASSLVVLATDTQYF. DNA for the CDR3: TGTGCCAGCAGTTTAGTCGTTCTAGCCACAGATACGCAGTATTTT.